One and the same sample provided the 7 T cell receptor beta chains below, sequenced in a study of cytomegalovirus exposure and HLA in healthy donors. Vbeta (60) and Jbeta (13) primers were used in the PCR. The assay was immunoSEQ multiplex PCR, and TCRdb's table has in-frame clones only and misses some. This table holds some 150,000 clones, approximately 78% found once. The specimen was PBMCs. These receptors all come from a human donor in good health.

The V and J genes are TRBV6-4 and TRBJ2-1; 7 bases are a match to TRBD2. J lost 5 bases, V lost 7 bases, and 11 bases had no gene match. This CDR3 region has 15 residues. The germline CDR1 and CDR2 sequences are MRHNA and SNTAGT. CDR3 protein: CASTPRGGGNNEQFF. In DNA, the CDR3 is TGTGCCAGCACCCCTCGGGGCGGGGGAAACAATGAGCAGTTCTTC.

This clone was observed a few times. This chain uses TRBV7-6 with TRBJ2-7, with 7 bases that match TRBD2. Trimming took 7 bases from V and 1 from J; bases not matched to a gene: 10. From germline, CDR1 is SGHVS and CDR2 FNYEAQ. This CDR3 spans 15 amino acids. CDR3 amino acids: CASTPGGRFSYEQYF. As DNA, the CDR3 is TGTGCCAGCACCCCGGGGGGTCGTTTTTCCTACGAGCAGTACTTC.

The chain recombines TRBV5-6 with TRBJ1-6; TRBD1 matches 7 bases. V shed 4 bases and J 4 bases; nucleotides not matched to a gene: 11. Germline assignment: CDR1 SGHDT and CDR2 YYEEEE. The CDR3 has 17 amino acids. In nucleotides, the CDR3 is TGTGCCAGCAGCCCCCCTTTCCGGGACAGATATAATTCACCCCTCCACTTT. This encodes CASSPPFRDRYNSPLHF.

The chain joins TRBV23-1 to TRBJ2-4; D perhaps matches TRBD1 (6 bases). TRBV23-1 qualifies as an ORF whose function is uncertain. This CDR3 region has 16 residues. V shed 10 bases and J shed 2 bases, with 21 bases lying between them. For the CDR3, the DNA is TGCGCCACCACAAGAGGGACAACCCTCACCAAAAACATTCAGTACTTC. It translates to CATTRGTTLTKNIQYF.

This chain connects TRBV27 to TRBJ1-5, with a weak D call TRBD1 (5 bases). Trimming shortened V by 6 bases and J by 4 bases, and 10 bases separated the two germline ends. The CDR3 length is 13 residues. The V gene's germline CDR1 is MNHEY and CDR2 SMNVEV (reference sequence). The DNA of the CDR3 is TGTGCCAGCAGCCTAGACAGAAATCAGCCCCAGCATTTT. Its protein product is CASSLDRNQPQHF.

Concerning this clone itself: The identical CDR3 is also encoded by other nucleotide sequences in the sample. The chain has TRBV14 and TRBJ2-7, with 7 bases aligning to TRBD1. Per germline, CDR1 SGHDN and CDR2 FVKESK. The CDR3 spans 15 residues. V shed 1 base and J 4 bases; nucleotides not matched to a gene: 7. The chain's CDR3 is CASSQGWAGGYEQYF. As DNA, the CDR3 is TGTGCCAGCAGCCAAGGTTGGGCAGGGGGTTACGAGCAGTACTTC.

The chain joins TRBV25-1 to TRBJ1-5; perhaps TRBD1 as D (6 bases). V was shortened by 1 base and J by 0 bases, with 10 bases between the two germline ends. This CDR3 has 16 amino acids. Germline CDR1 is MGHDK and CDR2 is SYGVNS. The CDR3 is CASSEFRDISNQPQHF. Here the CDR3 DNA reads TGTGCCAGCAGTGAATTTCGGGACATTAGCAATCAGCCCCAGCATTTT. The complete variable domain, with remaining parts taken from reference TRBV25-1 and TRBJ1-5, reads EADIYQTPRYLVIGTGKKITLECSQTMGHDKMYWYQQDPGMELHLIHYSYGVNSTEKGDLSSESTVSRIRTEHFPLTLESARPSHTSQYLCASSEFRDISNQPQHFGDGTRLSIL.